A selection of T cell receptor beta chains follows, all from one sample in a study. From the multiplex PCR reads, TCRdb called clonotypes with MiXCR, one entry per CDR3 protein. The profile shows 900 to 1,300 distinct CDR3 sequences, around 2.6% of them singletons. The specimen was Tregs sorted from blood. The receptor source for this set is a female donor with breast cancer. The CDR3 runs from the conserved cysteine through the conserved F or W. A D gene is named only where the DNA matches it firmly. Clone sizes are given selectively: once, few, many, or a class where the clone is expanded.

clone size | D gene | CDR3 length | J gene | V gene | CDR3 DNA | CDR3 protein
NA | TRBD1 | 16 | TRBJ1-2 | TRBV12-3/TRBV12-4 | TGTGCCAGCAGTTCCCCGGGACAGGGTCGTTGGTGGCTACACCGTTTC | CASSSPGQGRWWLHRF
large | NA | 13 | TRBJ1-2 | TRBV12-3/TRBV12-4 | TGTGCCAGCAGTTTAGTCTCTGAAAATGGCTACACCTTC | CASSLVSENGYTF
NA | NA | 13 | TRBJ1-2 | TRBV12-3/TRBV12-4 | TGTGCCAGCAGTTTTCCACAAAACTATGGCTACACCTTC | CASSFPQNYGYTF
medium-sized | NA | 13 | TRBJ1-2 | TRBV12-3/TRBV12-4 | TGTGCCAGTACTCACGGGACATCATATGGCTACACCTTC | CASTHGTSYGYTF
medium-sized | NA | 14 | TRBJ1-2 | TRBV12-3/TRBV12-4 | TGTGCCAGCAGCCGATCGGCGGCCAACTATGGCTACACCTTC | CASSRSAANYGYTF
medium-sized | TRBD1 | 13 | TRBJ1-2 | TRBV12-3/TRBV12-4 | TGTGCCAGCAGTTTGGGACAGCTAAATGGCTACACCTTC | CASSLGQLNGYTF
medium-sized | NA | 14 | TRBJ1-2 | TRBV12-3/TRBV12-4 | TGTGCCAGCACCTCACAGGGAGACAACTATGGCTACACCTTC | CASTSQGDNYGYTF
medium-sized | NA | 13 | TRBJ1-2 | TRBV12-3/TRBV12-4 | TGTGCCAGCAGTTTCCCAAATAACTATGGCTACACCTTC | CASSFPNNYGYTF
medium-sized | TRBD1 | 13 | TRBJ1-2 | TRBV12-3/TRBV12-4 | TGTGCCAGCAGTACCAGACAGGGAGATGGCTACACCTTC | CASSTRQGDGYTF
medium-sized | NA | 12 | TRBJ1-2 | TRBV12-3/TRBV12-4 | TGTGCCAGCAGCAGGGGTGAGGGAGGCTACACCTTC | CASSRGEGGYTF
medium-sized | TRBD1 | 15 | TRBJ1-2 | TRBV12-3/TRBV12-4 | TGTGCCAGCAGTTACCAAGGACAGGGTAACTATGGCTACACCTTC | CASSYQGQGNYGYTF
medium-sized | NA | 11 | TRBJ1-2 | TRBV12-3/TRBV12-4 | TGTGCCAGCAGTTTTAGGGAACAGGGATCCTTC | CASSFREQGSF
medium-sized | TRBD1 | 15 | TRBJ1-2 | TRBV12-3/TRBV12-4 | TGTGCCAGCAGTTTTAAGGGACAGGGGAACTATGGCTACACCTTC | CASSFKGQGNYGYTF
medium-sized | NA | 13 | TRBJ1-2 | TRBV12-3/TRBV12-4 | TGTGCCAGCAGTTTTCAGGGAGACTATGGCTACACCTTC | CASSFQGDYGYTF
NA | NA | 14 | TRBJ1-2 | TRBV12-3/TRBV12-4 | TGTGCCAGCAGCCCGGGACGGCGTAACTATGGCTACACCTTC | CASSPGRRNYGYTF
medium-sized | NA | 16 | TRBJ1-2 | TRBV12-3/TRBV12-4 | TGTGCCAGCAGTTTAGAAACCGGGACGGAACATTATGGCTACACCTTC | CASSLETGTEHYGYTF
medium-sized | NA | 15 | TRBJ1-2 | TRBV12-3/TRBV12-4 | TGTGCCAGCACTTCTAGGTGGCGGAGGAACTATGGCTACACCTTC | CASTSRWRRNYGYTF
medium-sized | NA | 13 | TRBJ1-2 | TRBV12-3/TRBV12-4 | TGTGCCAGCAGCCCTGACAGGCTAGATGGCTACACCTTC | CASSPDRLDGYTF
many | TRBD1 | 14 | TRBJ1-2 | TRBV12-3/TRBV12-4 | TGTGCCAGCAGAACGGGACAGGGGATGTCCGGCTACACCTTC | CASRTGQGMSGYTF
medium-sized | NA | 14 | TRBJ1-2 | TRBV12-3/TRBV12-4 | TGTGCCAGCAGACCTTCGTGGGGTAACTATGGCTACACCTTC | CASRPSWGNYGYTF
many | TRBD1 | 14 | TRBJ1-2 | TRBV12-3/TRBV12-4 | TGTGCCAGCAGTAGACAGGGTTCTCTCTATGGCTACACCTTC | CASSRQGSLYGYTF
few | NA | 12 | TRBJ1-2 | TRBV12-3/TRBV12-4 | TGTGCCAGCAGTTTAAAAGGGGCACGGAGGACCTTC | CASSLKGARRTF
large | NA | 14 | TRBJ1-2 | TRBV12-3/TRBV12-4 | TGTGCCAGCAGTTTAACAGGGCAGTCAGGCGGCTACACCTTC | CASSLTGQSGGYTF
NA | NA | 17 | TRBJ1-2 | TRBV12-3/TRBV12-4 | TGTGCCAGCAGTTTAAACTTAGTCGAGGAAAACAACTATGGCTACACCTTC | CASSLNLVEENNYGYTF
medium-sized | NA | 12 | TRBJ1-2 | TRBV12-3/TRBV12-4 | TGTGCCAGCAGTACCGGCGACTATGGCTACACCTTC | CASSTGDYGYTF
many | NA | 13 | TRBJ1-2 | TRBV12-3/TRBV12-4 | TGTGCCAGCAGCCTTGAAGGGCAAAGTGGCTACACCTTC | CASSLEGQSGYTF
large | TRBD1 | 14 | TRBJ1-2 | TRBV12-3/TRBV12-4 | TGTGCCAGCAGCCGGACAGGGGCAGGCTATGGCTACACCTTC | CASSRTGAGYGYTF
medium-sized | TRBD1 | 17 | TRBJ1-2 | TRBV12-3/TRBV12-4 | TGTGCCAGCAGCCCCTGGGACAGGGCAAAGGGTGACTATGGCTACACCTTC | CASSPWDRAKGDYGYTF
many | NA | 14 | TRBJ1-2 | TRBV12-3/TRBV12-4 | TGTGCCAGCAGTTTGGTTCAGGGGAGCTATGGCTACACCTTC | CASSLVQGSYGYTF
medium-sized | TRBD1 | 14 | TRBJ1-2 | TRBV12-3/TRBV12-4 | TGTGCCAGCACGGAGACAGGGACTAACTATGGCTACACCTTC | CASTETGTNYGYTF
medium-sized | NA | 14 | TRBJ1-2 | TRBV12-3/TRBV12-4 | TGTGCCAGCAGTTTAGGAGGGTCTAACTATGGCTACACCTTC | CASSLGGSNYGYTF
many | NA | 11 | TRBJ1-2 | TRBV12-3/TRBV12-4 | TGTGCCAGCAGTTTGGAGGGAGGCTACACCTTC | CASSLEGGYTF
many | NA | 16 | TRBJ1-2 | TRBV12-3/TRBV12-4 | TGTGCCAGCAGCCAGACTTCAGCCCCTTCCAAGGATGGCTACACCTTC | CASSQTSAPSKDGYTF
medium-sized | TRBD1 | 12 | TRBJ1-2 | TRBV12-3/TRBV12-4 | TGTGCCAGCAGTCTAGGGACAGGTGGCTACACCTTC | CASSLGTGGYTF
medium-sized | NA | 14 | TRBJ1-2 | TRBV12-3/TRBV12-4 | TGTGCCAGCAGCCCTTTCCTGGAGTTCTATGGCTACACCTTC | CASSPFLEFYGYTF
medium-sized | NA | 14 | TRBJ1-2 | TRBV12-3/TRBV12-4 | TGTGCCAGCAGTTCATCCGGGAATAGGGATGGCTACACCTTC | CASSSSGNRDGYTF
medium-sized | NA | 13 | TRBJ1-2 | TRBV12-3/TRBV12-4 | TGTGCCAGCAGCTACAGAGGAAACTATGGCTACACCTTC | CASSYRGNYGYTF
medium-sized | NA | 13 | TRBJ1-2 | TRBV12-3/TRBV12-4 | TGTGCCAGCAGCTCCGGGACAAGTAATGGCTACACCTTC | CASSSGTSNGYTF
large | NA | 15 | TRBJ1-2 | TRBV12-3/TRBV12-4 | TGTGCCAGCAGCCCCACCCCGGTTAAAGGCTATGGCTACACCTTC | CASSPTPVKGYGYTF
medium-sized | NA | 14 | TRBJ1-2 | TRBV12-3/TRBV12-4 | TGTGCCAGCAGTCTTTTCAGGGGACCATATGGCTACACCTTC | CASSLFRGPYGYTF
medium-sized | NA | 11 | TRBJ1-2 | TRBV12-3/TRBV12-4 | TGTGCCAGCAGTTTTGCCTATGGCTACACCTTC | CASSFAYGYTF
medium-sized | NA | 15 | TRBJ1-2 | TRBV12-3/TRBV12-4 | TGTGCCAGCAGTTTTATCCCCACCAGTTTCTATGGCTACACCTTC | CASSFIPTSFYGYTF
many | NA | 13 | TRBJ1-2 | TRBV12-3/TRBV12-4 | TGTGCCAGCAGCCCTACAGGGTTCTATGGCTACACCTTC | CASSPTGFYGYTF
medium-sized | NA | 16 | TRBJ1-2 | TRBV12-3/TRBV12-4 | TGTGCCAGCAGTTTATATCCCGGACAGATCAACTATGGCTACACCTTC | CASSLYPGQINYGYTF